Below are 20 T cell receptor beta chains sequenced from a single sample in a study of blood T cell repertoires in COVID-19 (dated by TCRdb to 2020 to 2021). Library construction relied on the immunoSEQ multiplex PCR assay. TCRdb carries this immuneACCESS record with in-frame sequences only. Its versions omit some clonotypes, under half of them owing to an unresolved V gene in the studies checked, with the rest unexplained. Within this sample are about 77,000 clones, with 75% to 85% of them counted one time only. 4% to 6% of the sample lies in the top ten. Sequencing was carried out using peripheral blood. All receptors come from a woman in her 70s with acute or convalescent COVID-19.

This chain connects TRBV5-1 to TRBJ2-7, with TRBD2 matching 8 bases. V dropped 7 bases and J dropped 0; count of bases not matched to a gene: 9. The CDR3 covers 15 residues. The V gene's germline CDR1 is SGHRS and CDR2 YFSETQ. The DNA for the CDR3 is TGCGCCAGCGGCCCCGGGGGGGCCCCCTCCTACGAGCAGTACTTC. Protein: CASGPGGAPSYEQYF. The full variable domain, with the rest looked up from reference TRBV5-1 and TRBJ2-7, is KAGVTQTPRYLIKTRGQQVTLSCSPISGHRSVSWYQQTPGQGLQFLFEYFSETQRNKGNFPGRFSGRQFSNSRSEMNVSTLELGDSALYLCASGPGGAPSYEQYFGPGTRLTVT.

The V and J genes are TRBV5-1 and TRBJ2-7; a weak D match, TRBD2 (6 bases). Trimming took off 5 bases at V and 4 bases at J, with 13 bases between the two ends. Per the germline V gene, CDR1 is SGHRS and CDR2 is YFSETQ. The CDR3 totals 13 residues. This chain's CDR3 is CASRAGGRYEQYF. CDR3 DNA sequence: TGCGCCAGCAGGGCCGGTGGGAGGTACGAGCAGTACTTC. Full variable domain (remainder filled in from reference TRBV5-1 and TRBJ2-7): KAGVTQTPRYLIKTRGQQVTLSCSPISGHRSVSWYQQTPGQGLQFLFEYFSETQRNKGNFPGRFSGRQFSNSRSEMNVSTLELGDSALYLCASRAGGRYEQYFGPGTRLTVT.

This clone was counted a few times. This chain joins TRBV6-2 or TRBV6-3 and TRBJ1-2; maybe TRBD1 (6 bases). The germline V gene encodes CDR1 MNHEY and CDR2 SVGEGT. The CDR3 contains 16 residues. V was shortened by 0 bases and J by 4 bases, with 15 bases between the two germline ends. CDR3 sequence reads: CASSYSKRGGSYGYTF. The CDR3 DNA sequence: TGTGCCAGCAGTTACTCGAAAAGGGGGGGCTCCTATGGCTACACCTTC.

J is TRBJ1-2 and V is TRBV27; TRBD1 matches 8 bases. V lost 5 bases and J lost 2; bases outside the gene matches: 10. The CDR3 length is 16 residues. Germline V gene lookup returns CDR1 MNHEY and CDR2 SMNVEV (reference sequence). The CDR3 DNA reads TGTGCCAGCAGTCCGAGGGGACAGGTATTAAACTATGGCTACACCTTC. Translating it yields CASSPRGQVLNYGYTF.

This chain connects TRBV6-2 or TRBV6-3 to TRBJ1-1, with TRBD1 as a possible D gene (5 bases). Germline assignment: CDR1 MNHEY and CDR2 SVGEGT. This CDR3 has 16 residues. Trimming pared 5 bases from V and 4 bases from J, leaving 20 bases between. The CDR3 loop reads CASSPQRTSRTTEAFF. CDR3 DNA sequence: TGTGCCAGCAGTCCCCAGAGGACATCCCGTACCACTGAAGCTTTCTTT.

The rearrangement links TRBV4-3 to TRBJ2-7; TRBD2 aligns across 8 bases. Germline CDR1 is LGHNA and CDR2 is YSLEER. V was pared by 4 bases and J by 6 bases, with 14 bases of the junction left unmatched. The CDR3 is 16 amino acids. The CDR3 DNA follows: TGCGCCAGCAGCCCGCTCAGTCCGGGGGGGGCAATCGAGCAGTACTTC. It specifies CASSPLSPGGAIEQYF.

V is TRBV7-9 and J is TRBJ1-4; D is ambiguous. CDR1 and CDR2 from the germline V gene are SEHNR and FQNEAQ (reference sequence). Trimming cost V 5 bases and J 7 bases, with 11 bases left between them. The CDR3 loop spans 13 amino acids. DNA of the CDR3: TGTGCCAGCAGCCTACGATTCGGTGAAAAACTGTTTTTT. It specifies CASSLRFGEKLFF. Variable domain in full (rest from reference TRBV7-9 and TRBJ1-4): DTGVSQNPRHKITKRGQNVTFRCDPISEHNRLYWYRQTLGQGPEFLTYFQNEAQLEKSRLLSDRFSAERPKGSFSTLEIQRTEQGDSAMYLCASSLRFGEKLFFGSGTQLSVL.

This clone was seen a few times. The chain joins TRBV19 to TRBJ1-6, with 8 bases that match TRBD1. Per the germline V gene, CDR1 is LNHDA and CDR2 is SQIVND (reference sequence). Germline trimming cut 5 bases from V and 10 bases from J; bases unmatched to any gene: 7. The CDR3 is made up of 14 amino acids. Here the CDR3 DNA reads TGTGCCAGTAGTGAAACGACAGGGGAGTCACCCCTCCACTTT. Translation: CASSETTGESPLHF.

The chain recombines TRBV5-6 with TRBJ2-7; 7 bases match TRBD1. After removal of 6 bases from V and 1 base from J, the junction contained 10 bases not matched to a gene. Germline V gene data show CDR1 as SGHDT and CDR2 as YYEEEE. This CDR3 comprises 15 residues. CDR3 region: CASTLEGDRSYEQYF. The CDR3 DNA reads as TGTGCCAGCACACTCGAAGGGGACAGATCCTACGAGCAGTACTTC.

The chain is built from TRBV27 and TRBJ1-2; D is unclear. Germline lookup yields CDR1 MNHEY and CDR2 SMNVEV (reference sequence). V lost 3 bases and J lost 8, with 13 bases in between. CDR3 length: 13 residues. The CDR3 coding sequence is TGTGCCAGCAGTTTGGACGGGGAAAGGGGCTACACCTTC. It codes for CASSLDGERGYTF.

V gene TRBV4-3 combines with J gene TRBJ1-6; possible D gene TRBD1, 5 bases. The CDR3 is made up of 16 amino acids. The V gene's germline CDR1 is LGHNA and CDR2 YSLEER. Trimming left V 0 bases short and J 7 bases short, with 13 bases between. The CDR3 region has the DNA TGCGCCAGCAGCCAAGATTTACGGGGGAGGAATTCACCCCTCCACTTT. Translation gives CASSQDLRGRNSPLHF.

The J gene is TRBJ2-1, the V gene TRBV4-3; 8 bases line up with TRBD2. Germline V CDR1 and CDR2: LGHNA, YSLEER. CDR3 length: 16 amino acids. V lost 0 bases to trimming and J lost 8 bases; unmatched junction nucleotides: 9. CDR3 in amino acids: CASSQDISGAGYEQFF. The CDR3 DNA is TGCGCCAGCAGCCAAGATATTAGCGGGGCTGGATATGAGCAGTTCTTC.

In DNA form, the CDR3 reads TGTGCCAGCAGTTCCGACAGGCATGGAAACACCATATATTTT. Its protein product is CASSSDRHGNTIYF. The chain has TRBV7-9 and TRBJ1-3; TRBD1 might be the D (6 bases). Germline CDR1 SEHNR, CDR2 FQNEAQ (reference sequence). The V gene lost 6 bases and the J gene lost 3 bases, with 12 bases spanning the gap. The CDR3 loop spans 14 amino acids.

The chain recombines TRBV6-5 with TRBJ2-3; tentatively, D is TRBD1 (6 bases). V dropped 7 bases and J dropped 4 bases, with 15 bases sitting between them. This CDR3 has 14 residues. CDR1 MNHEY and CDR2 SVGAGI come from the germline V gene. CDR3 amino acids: CASTGRGDSDTQYF. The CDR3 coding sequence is TGTGCCAGCACCGGCAGGGGAGACTCAGATACGCAGTATTTT.

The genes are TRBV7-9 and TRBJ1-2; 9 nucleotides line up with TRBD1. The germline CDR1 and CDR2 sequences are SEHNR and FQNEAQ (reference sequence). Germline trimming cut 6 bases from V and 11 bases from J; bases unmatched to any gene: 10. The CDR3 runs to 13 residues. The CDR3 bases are TGTGCCAGCAGTCCAGGACAGGGGATGTTATACACCTTC. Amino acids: CASSPGQGMLYTF.

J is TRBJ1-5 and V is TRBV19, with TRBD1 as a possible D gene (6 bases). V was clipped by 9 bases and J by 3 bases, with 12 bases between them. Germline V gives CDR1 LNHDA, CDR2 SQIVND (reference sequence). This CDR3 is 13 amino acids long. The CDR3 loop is CASAGQSNQPQHF. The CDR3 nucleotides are TGTGCCAGCGCCGGACAGTCCAATCAGCCCCAGCATTTT.

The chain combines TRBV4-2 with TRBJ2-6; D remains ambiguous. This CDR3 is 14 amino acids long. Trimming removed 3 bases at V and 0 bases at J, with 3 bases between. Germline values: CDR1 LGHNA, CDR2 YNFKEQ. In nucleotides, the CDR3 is TGTGCCAGCAGCCACCTCTCTGGGGCCAACGTCCTGACTTTC. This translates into CASSHLSGANVLTF.

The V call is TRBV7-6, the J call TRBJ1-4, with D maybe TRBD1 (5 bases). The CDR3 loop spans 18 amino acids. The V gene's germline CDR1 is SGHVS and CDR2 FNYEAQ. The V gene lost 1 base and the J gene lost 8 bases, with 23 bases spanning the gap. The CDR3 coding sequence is TGTGCCAGCAGCTTAGTGTCCGCCCAGGGTCTCAACTCGGAAAAACTGTTTTTT. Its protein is CASSLVSAQGLNSEKLFF.

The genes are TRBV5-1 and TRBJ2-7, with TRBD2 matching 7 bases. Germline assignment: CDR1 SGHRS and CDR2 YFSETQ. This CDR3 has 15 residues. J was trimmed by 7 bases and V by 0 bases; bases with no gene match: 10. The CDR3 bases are TGCGCCAGCAGCTTGGTTGCGGGGGAGTTTAGGGAGCAGTACTTC. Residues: CASSLVAGEFREQYF.

The CDR3 nucleotides are TGTGCCAGCAGCAGGGCAACATCACCCTACGAGCAGTACTTC. Residues: CASSRATSPYEQYF. The gene calls are TRBV7-9 and TRBJ2-7; D call uncertain. The germline V and J ends were trimmed by 5 bases and 2 bases, with 13 bases remaining between them. Germline V gives CDR1 SEHNR, CDR2 FQNEAQ (reference sequence). This CDR3 is 14 amino acids long. Complete variable domain (other parts from reference TRBV7-9 and TRBJ2-7): DTGVSQNPRHKITKRGQNVTFRCDPISEHNRLYWYRQTLGQGPEFLTYFQNEAQLEKSRLLSDRFSAERPKGSFSTLEIQRTEQGDSAMYLCASSRATSPYEQYFGPGTRLTVT.